Here is one TCR beta chain with its context. Its antigen is unknown. This entry comes from a study of early T cells in non-severe SARS-CoV-2 infection. Study details: Bulk RNA taken from unsorted whole blood was sequenced, leaving chains unpaired. Study-wide findings and caveats: VDJdb matching skewed toward anti-spike CD8 responses, missing private and CD4 specificities.

Attachment of unique molecular identifiers was made to individual cDNA molecules. TCRdb analysed the 5' RACE reads with MiXCR anew, one entry per CDR3 protein. Of some 34,000 distinct CDR3 sequences in the sample, roughly 7.1% were seen once. There are 13 residues in the CDR3. The ends were cut back, 4 bases at V and 6 bases at J, with 13 bases in the middle. In germline, CDR1 is SQVTM, CDR2 ANQGSEA. Source: whole blood, taken at baseline. The TCR originated in an adult who was a healthcare worker with PCR-confirmed SARS-CoV-2 infection or an uninfected control (not recorded which). The chain carries TRBV29-1 and TRBJ2-1; D unclear. CDR3 loop: CSVGLVQRNEQFF. The CDR3, as DNA: TGCAGCGTTGGCCTAGTTCAACGCAATGAGCAGTTCTTC.